This T cell receptor (beta chain) was captured in a study of cytomegalovirus exposure and HLA in healthy donors. Notes on the study in general: An observed cluster of highly shared sequence variants was recorded as a likely sequencing artifact. According to reports, the classifier identified cytomegalovirus status with high specificity and sensitivity.

A multiplex PCR was run with 60 Vbeta primers and 13 Jbeta primers. Generated by immunoSEQ multiplex PCR, the TCRdb table keeps only in-frame clones and is missing some. The sample records 150,000 to 200,000 clones, roughly four fifths being singletons. As regards this clone: Its antigen is as yet unknown.

Unmatched junction bases numbered 5, after V lost 7 bases and J lost 5 bases. This CDR3 is built from 14 residues. Germline CDR1 is MNHNY and CDR2 is SVGAGI (reference sequence). The source is a woman under 30 in good health and CMV-seronegative. Sequencing was done on a sample of PBMCs. This chain links TRBV6-6 with TRBJ2-2; TRBD1 matches at 9 bases. CDR3 bases: TGTGCCAGCAATTCCGGGACAGGGACCGGGGAGCTGTTTTTT. Translated, it gives CASNSGTGTGELFF.